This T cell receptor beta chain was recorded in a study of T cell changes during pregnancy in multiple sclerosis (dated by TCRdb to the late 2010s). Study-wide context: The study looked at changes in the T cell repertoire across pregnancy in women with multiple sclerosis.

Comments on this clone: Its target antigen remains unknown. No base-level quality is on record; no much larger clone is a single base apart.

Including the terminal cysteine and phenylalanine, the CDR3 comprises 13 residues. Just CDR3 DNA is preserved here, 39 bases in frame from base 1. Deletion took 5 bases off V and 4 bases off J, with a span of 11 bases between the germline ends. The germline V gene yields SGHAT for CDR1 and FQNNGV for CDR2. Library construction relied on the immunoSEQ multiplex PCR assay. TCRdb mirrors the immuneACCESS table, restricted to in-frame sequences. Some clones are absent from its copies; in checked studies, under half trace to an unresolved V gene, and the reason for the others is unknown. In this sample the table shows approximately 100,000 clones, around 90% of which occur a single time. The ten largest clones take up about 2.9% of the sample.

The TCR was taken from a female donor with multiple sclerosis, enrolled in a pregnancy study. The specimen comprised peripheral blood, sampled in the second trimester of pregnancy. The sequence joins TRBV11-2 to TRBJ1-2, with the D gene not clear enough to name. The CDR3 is CASSPATTYGYTF. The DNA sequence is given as TGTGCCAGCAGCCCCGCAACTACCTATGGCTACACCTTC.